This entry concerns a single TCR beta chain. Its antigen remains unidentified. Trimming cost V 4 bases and J 10 bases, with 11 bases left between them. Germline V gives CDR1 SGHTS, CDR2 YDEGEE. The CDR3 spans 11 residues. This sample stems from a study of long-term antiretroviral therapy in people with HIV. Broader study findings: Repertoires looked antigen-experienced, with only a slight naive shift after ART.

Every one of the donors gave at least one pre-ART PBMC sample and at least two post-ART PBMC samples. This was the immunoSEQ v3.0 assay at survey level. Sequencing of each sample targeted roughly 35,000-55,000 T-cell genomes. Clones were read by immunoSEQ multiplex PCR, and TCRdb kept only the in-frame ones, dropping some. The profile shows 7,100 or so clones, approximately 79% of them singletons. The clonotype was recovered from a middle-aged man with HIV. The specimen was unsorted PBMCs, collected 1.1 years after starting antiretroviral therapy. V gene TRBV5-8 combines with J gene TRBJ1-1, with unresolved D. The CDR3 region has the DNA TGTGCCAGCAGCCCCTTCCTAGGAGCTTTCTTT. Translated, it gives CASSPFLGAFF.